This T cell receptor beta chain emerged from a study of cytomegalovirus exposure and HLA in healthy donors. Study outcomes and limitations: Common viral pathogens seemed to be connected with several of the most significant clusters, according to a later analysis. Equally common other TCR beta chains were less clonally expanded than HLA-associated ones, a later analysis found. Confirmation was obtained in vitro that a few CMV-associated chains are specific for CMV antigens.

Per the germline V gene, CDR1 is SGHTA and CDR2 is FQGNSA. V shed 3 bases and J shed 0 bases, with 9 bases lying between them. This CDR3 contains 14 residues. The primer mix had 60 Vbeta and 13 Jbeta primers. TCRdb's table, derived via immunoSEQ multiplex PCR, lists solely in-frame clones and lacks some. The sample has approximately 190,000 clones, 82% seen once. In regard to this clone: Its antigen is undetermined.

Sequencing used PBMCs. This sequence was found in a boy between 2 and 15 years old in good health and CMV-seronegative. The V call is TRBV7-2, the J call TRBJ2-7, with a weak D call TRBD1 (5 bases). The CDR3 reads CASSLQGPSYEQYF. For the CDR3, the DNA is TGTGCCAGCAGCTTGCAGGGCCCCTCCTACGAGCAGTACTTC.